The 2 T cell receptor beta chains below were found in one sample sequenced in a study of blood T cell repertoires in COVID-19. Using immunoSEQ multiplex PCR, the repertoire was profiled, and TCRdb retains in-frame clones only, with some absent. This sample has over 200,000 clones, with 84% found just once. Sequencing was carried out using PBMCs or T cells enriched from blood (not recorded which). Receptor source: a man aged 55 to 70 who had recovered from COVID-19.

The chain joins TRBV5-8 to TRBJ1-2, with 7 bases identical to TRBD1. The CDR3 is 13 amino acids. Trimming took 4 bases from V and 7 from J; bases not matched to a gene: 7. Germline CDR1 is SGHTS and CDR2 is YDEGEE. CDR3 loop: CASSLTRQGGYTF. The CDR3 nucleotides read TGTGCCAGCAGCCTTACGCGACAGGGTGGCTACACCTTC.

In its sample, this clone was seen once. This chain uses TRBV5-1 with TRBJ2-7, with a possible D match to TRBD2 (5 bases). This CDR3 is 12 amino acids long. The V end lost 3 bases, the J end lost 3 bases, and 7 bases lay between the germline ends. From germline, CDR1 is SGHRS and CDR2 YFSETQ. This CDR3 reads CASSSEGYEQYF. For the CDR3, the DNA is TGCGCCAGCAGCTCCGAGGGCTACGAGCAGTACTTC.